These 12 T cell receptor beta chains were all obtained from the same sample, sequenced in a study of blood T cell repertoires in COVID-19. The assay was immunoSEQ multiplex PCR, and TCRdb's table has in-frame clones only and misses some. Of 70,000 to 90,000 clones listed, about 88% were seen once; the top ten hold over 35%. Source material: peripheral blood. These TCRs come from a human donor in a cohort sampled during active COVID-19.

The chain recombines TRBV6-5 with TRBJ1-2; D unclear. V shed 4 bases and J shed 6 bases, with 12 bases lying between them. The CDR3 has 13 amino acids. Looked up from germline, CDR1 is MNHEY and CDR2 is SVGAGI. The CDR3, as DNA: TGTGCCAGCAGTTCGAGGGTCTCCAATGGCTACACCTTC. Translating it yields CASSSRVSNGYTF.

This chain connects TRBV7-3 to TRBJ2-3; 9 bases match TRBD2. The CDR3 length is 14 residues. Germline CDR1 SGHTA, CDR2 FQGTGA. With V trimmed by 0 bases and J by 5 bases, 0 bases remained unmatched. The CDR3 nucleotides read TGTGCCAGCAGCTTAACTAGCGGGAGAGATACGCAGTATTTT. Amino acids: CASSLTSGRDTQYF.

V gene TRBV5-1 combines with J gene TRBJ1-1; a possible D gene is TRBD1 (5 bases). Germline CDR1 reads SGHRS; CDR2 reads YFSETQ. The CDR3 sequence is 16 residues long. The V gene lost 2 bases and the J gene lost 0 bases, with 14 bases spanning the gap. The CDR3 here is CASSFGSARVNTEAFF. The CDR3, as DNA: TGCGCCAGCAGCTTTGGGTCGGCCAGGGTGAACACTGAAGCTTTCTTT.

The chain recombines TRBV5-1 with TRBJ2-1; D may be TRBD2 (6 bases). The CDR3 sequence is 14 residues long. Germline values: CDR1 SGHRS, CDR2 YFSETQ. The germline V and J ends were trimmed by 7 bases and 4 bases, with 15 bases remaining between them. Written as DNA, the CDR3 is TGCGCCAGCTATAGCGGCGGGGTTTACAATGAGCAGTTCTTC. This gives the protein CASYSGGVYNEQFF.

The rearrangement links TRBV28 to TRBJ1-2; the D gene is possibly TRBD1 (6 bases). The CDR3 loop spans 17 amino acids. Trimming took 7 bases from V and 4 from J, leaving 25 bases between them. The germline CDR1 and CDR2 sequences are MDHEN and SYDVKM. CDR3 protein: CASTLGHQGRKSYGYTF. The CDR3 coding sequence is TGTGCCAGCACCCTGGGGCATCAGGGGCGGAAATCCTATGGCTACACCTTC.

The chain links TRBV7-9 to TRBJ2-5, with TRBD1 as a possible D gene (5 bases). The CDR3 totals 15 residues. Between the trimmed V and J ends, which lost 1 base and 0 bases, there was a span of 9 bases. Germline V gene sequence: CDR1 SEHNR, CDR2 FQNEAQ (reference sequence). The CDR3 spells CASSLGGPHQETQYF. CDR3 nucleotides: TGTGCCAGCAGCTTAGGGGGCCCCCACCAAGAGACCCAGTACTTC.

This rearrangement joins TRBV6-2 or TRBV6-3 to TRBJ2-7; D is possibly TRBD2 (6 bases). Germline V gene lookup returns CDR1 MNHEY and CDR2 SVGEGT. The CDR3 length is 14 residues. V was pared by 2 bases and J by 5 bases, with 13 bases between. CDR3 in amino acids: CASSYTVSGDEQYF. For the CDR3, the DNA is TGTGCCAGCAGTTACACAGTCTCGGGGGACGAGCAGTACTTC.

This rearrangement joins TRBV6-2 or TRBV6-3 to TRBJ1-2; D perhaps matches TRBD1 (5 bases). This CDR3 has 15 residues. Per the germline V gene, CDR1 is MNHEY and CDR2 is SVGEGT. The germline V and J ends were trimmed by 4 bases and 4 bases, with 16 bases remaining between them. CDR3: CASSFVQALPYGYTF. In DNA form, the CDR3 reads TGTGCCAGCAGTTTTGTACAGGCGCTCCCCTATGGCTACACCTTC.

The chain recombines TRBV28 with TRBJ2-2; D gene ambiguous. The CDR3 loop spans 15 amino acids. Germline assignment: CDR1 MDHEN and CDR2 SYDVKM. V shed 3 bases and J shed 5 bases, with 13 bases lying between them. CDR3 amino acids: CASSFTVSGTGELFF. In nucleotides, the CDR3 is TGTGCCAGCAGTTTTACGGTATCGGGTACCGGGGAGCTGTTTTTT.

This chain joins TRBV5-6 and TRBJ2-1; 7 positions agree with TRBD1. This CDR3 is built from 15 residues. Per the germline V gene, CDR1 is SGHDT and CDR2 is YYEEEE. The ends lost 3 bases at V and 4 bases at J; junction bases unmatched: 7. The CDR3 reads CASSSEPQGYNEQFF. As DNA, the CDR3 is TGTGCCAGCAGCTCGGAGCCACAGGGGTACAATGAGCAGTTCTTC.

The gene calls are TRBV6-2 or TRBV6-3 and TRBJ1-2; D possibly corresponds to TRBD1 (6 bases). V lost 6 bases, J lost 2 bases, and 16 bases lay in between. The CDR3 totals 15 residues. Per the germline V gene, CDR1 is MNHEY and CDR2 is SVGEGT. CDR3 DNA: TGTGCCAGCAGCCCTCACCAGACAGGCAACTATGGCTACACCTTC. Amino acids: CASSPHQTGNYGYTF.

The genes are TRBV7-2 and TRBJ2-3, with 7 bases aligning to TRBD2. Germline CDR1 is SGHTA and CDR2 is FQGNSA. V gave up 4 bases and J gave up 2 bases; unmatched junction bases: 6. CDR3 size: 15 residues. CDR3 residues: CASSSTSAYTDTQYF. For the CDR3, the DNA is TGTGCCAGCAGCTCCACTAGCGCCTACACAGATACGCAGTATTTT.